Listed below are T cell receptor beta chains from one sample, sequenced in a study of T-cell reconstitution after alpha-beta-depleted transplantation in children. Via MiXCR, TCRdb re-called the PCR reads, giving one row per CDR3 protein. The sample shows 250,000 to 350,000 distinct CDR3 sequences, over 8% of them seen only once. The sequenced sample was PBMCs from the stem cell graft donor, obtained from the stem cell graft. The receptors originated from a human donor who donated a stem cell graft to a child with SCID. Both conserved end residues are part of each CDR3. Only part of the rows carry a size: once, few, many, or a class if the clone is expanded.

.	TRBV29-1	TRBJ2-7	CSVEGQGAYEQYF
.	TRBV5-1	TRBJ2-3	CASSPRAGINTDTQYF
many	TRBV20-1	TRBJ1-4	CSARKAANEKLFF
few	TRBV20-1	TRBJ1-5	CSAIGPGGQGLSNQPQHF
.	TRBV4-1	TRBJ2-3	CASSQAGGYTDTQYF
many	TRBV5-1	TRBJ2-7	CASSTLAGSSYEQYF
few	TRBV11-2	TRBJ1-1	CASREPGQGMNTEAFF
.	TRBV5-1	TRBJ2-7	CASSHPGVNSYEQYF
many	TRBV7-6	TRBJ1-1	CASSLALNAEAFF
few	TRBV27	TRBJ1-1	CASSSEGARNTEAFF
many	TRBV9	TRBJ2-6	CASSVVGGAGANVLTF
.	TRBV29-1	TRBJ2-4	CSVGAGSVTKNIQYF
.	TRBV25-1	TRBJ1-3	CASSEYAGTGNTIYF
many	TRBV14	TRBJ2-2	CASQRRDTGELFF
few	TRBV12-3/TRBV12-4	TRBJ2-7	CASNPGGYSYEQYF
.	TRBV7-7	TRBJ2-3	CASSLGLAATDTQYF
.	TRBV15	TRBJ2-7	CATSRDPRGEQYF
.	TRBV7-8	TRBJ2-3	CASSPPPTSLQYF
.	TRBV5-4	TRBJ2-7	CASSSGQGRWYF
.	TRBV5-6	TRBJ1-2	CASTLVGQGDGYTF
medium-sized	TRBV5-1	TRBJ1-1	CASSSRGRTNTEAFF
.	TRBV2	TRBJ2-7	CASLLSYEQYF